This T cell receptor beta chain was recorded in a study of T cell responses to AZD1222 COVID-19 vaccine. CDR1 is SGHTS, CDR2 YDEGEE, per germline. This CDR3 region has 15 residues. The V gene lost 3 bases and the J gene lost 0 bases, with 10 bases spanning the gap. Sequenced by immunoSEQ multiplex PCR; TCRdb stores in-frame clones only, minus some. The data show 130,000 to 150,000 clones, with around 92% seen just once and approximately 12% held by the top ten. The clonotype comes from an adult who had recovered from COVID-19. The chain couples TRBV5-8 to TRBJ2-1; perhaps D is TRBD1 or TRBD2 (5 bases each). The material sequenced was peripheral blood, taken after recovery from COVID-19. CDR3 nucleotides: TGTGCCAGCAGCTCCGGGACGCACTCCTACAATGAGCAGTTCTTC. Translating gives CASSSGTHSYNEQFF.